The 17 T cell receptor beta chains given below trace back to one sample, sequenced in a study of cytomegalovirus exposure and HLA in healthy donors. The PCR was carried out with 60 Vbeta primers and 13 Jbeta primers. TCRdb's table, derived via immunoSEQ multiplex PCR, lists solely in-frame clones and lacks some. The sample has around 190,000 clones; over 75% are singletons. The sequencing input was PBMCs. The receptors were gathered from a man aged 18 to 29 in good health and CMV-seronegative.

The chain carries TRBV4-2 and TRBJ2-7; the match to TRBD1 covers 9 bases. CDR3 size: 15 residues. From germline, CDR1 is LGHNA and CDR2 YNFKEQ. Unmatched junction bases numbered 4, after V lost 2 bases and J lost 2 bases. The CDR3 coding sequence is TGTGCCAGCAGCCAATCCGGGACAGGGACCTACGAGCAGTACTTC. This encodes CASSQSGTGTYEQYF.

The chain joins TRBV5-4 to TRBJ2-5; 10 bases agree with TRBD2. The CDR3 runs to 17 residues. Germline-derived CDR1 and CDR2 are SGHNT and YYREEE (reference sequence). V lost 4 bases and J lost 4; bases outside the gene matches: 13. Here the CDR3 reads CASSTFRAGGPGETQYF. The CDR3 bases are TGTGCCAGCAGCACCTTTAGAGCGGGAGGGCCAGGAGAGACCCAGTACTTC.

This clone appeared once. The V gene is TRBV6-6, the J gene TRBJ1-4; 7 bases line up with TRBD1. This CDR3 spans 14 amino acids. In germline, CDR1 is MNHNY, CDR2 SVGAGI (reference sequence). V shed 4 bases and J 4 bases; nucleotides not matched to a gene: 3. CDR3 DNA: TGTGCCAGCAGTTTCGGGACAGTTAATGAAAAACTGTTTTTT. Protein: CASSFGTVNEKLFF.

For this clone: The sample has other DNA sequences that encode this CDR3 too. V is TRBV11-3 and J is TRBJ2-3; 11 nucleotides align to TRBD2. Germline V CDR1 and CDR2: SGHNT, YENEEA. The CDR3 contains 14 residues. V lost 5 bases and J lost 5; bases outside the gene matches: 3. The CDR3 sequence: CASSPGTSGDTQYF. CDR3 bases: TGTGCCAGCAGCCCTGGGACTAGCGGAGATACGCAGTATTTT.

V and J are TRBV27 and TRBJ2-1, with 9 bases fitting TRBD2. The CDR3 spans 19 residues. V dropped 0 bases and J dropped 3; count of bases not matched to a gene: 12. From germline, CDR1 is MNHEY and CDR2 SMNVEV (reference sequence). The DNA for the CDR3 is TGTGCCAGCAGTTTATCGGGCAGGGCGGGGGGGCCCCACTACAATGAGCAGTTCTTC. Translated: CASSLSGRAGGPHYNEQFF.

V gene TRBV4-3 combines with J gene TRBJ2-1; the match to TRBD1 covers 12 bases. The CDR3 is 15 amino acids. Germline assignment: CDR1 LGHNA and CDR2 YSLEER. Trimming took 4 bases from V and 7 from J; bases not matched to a gene: 5. The CDR3 sequence: CASSRGQGALNEQFF. CDR3 in DNA: TGCGCCAGCAGCCGGGGACAGGGGGCGTTGAATGAGCAGTTCTTC.

J is TRBJ2-2 and V is TRBV27; 9 nucleotides align to TRBD1. J was trimmed by 1 base and V by 5 bases; bases with no gene match: 11. Germline V gene sequence: CDR1 MNHEY, CDR2 SMNVEV (reference sequence). The CDR3 is 18 residues long. Here the CDR3 reads CASSNLLTGQGNTGELFF. In DNA, the CDR3 is TGTGCCAGCAGTAACCTATTGACGGGACAGGGGAACACCGGGGAGCTGTTTTTT.

V usage is TRBV2 and J usage is TRBJ1-4, with D uncertain. The CDR3 is 16 residues long. The germline V gene has CDR1 SNHLY and CDR2 FYNNEI. Trimming took off 6 bases at V and 4 bases at J, with 18 bases between the two ends. The CDR3 loop is CASSDHSTGINEKLFF. CDR3 coding DNA: TGTGCCAGCAGCGACCATTCAACGGGGATTAATGAAAAACTGTTTTTT.

J is TRBJ2-3 and V is TRBV10-3, with 7 positions matching TRBD1. This CDR3 has 16 amino acids. Looked up from germline, CDR1 is ENHRY and CDR2 is SYGVKD. V was clipped by 2 bases and J by 4 bases; unmatched bases: 9. CDR3 in DNA: TGTGCCATCAGTGAGCCTGGGACAGAACATGCAGATACGCAGTATTTT. Translated: CAISEPGTEHADTQYF.

Here the CDR3 DNA reads TGTGCCAGCAGTGACGGGACTAGCGGGAGCGAGCAGTACTTC. It encodes CASSDGTSGSEQYF. The gene calls are TRBV6-4 and TRBJ2-7; 14 bases fit TRBD2. This CDR3 contains 14 residues. Germline CDR1 and CDR2: MRHNA and SNTAGT. With 2 bases clipped from V and 6 bases from J, the junction kept 0 bases outside the gene matches.

The rearrangement joins TRBV2 to TRBJ2-1; TRBD1 agrees at 8 bases. V was clipped by 3 bases and J by 3 bases; unmatched bases: 1. The CDR3 has 14 residues. The germline gives CDR1 SNHLY, CDR2 FYNNEI. The CDR3 DNA reads TGTGCCAGCAGTGATGGACAGGGCTACAATGAGCAGTTCTTC. Encoded protein: CASSDGQGYNEQFF.

This rearrangement joins TRBV9 to TRBJ1-4; 7 bases match TRBD1. The CDR3 loop spans 15 amino acids. The V gene's germline CDR1 is SGDLS and CDR2 YYNGEE. Trimming at V came to 3 bases and at J to 3 bases, leaving 5 bases not matched to a gene. Here the CDR3 reads CASSGGTASNEKLFF. CDR3 nucleotide sequence: TGTGCCAGCAGCGGGGGGACAGCCTCTAATGAAAAACTGTTTTTT.

This chain joins TRBV27 and TRBJ2-5; tentative D call: TRBD1 (5 bases). Near its end, the DNA agrees better with TRBJ2-7, so the J call may be wrong. The CDR3 length is 13 residues. Germline loops: CDR1 MNHEY, CDR2 SMNVEV (reference sequence). The CDR3 region is CASSLNRYYEQYF. The CDR3, as DNA: TGTGCCAGCAGTTTGAACAGGTACTACGAGCAGTACTTC.

This chain links TRBV6-6 with TRBJ2-5; TRBD1 matches 11 bases. The J call may be incorrect, as the DNA end agrees better with TRBJ2-7. CDR1 MNHNY and CDR2 SVGAGI come from the germline V gene (reference sequence). This CDR3 is built from 16 residues. The chain's CDR3 is CASSYSSGTGGYEQYF. The CDR3 bases are TGTGCCAGCAGTTACTCATCCGGGACAGGGGGCTACGAGCAGTACTTC.

This rearrangement joins TRBV29-1 to TRBJ2-4, with D possibly being TRBD1 (6 bases). V was pared by 4 bases and J by 7 bases, with 8 bases between. The CDR3 loop spans 11 amino acids. Per germline, CDR1 SQVTM and CDR2 ANQGSEA. CDR3 residues: CSVGQGNIQYF. For the CDR3, the DNA is TGCAGCGTTGGTCAGGGGAACATTCAGTACTTC.

The DNA for the CDR3 is TGCGCCAGCAGCCAAGACTGGGGCCAATCCTACACTGAAGCTTTCTTT. This codes for CASSQDWGQSYTEAFF. V usage is TRBV4-3 and J usage is TRBJ1-1, with D possibly TRBD1 on 5 matching bases. Trimming pared 0 bases from V and 3 bases from J, leaving 14 bases between. The CDR3 spans 16 residues. Germline lookup yields CDR1 LGHNA and CDR2 YSLEER.

This clone has only a few counts. The CDR3 sequence: CASSVAWSSDTQYF. CDR3 coding DNA: TGTGCCAGCAGCGTAGCCTGGAGTTCAGATACGCAGTATTTT. The chain recombines TRBV9 with TRBJ2-3, with D hard to call. This CDR3 spans 14 amino acids. Germline CDR1 reads SGDLS; CDR2 reads YYNGEE. The V and J ends lost 0 bases and 4 bases respectively, with 9 bases between them.